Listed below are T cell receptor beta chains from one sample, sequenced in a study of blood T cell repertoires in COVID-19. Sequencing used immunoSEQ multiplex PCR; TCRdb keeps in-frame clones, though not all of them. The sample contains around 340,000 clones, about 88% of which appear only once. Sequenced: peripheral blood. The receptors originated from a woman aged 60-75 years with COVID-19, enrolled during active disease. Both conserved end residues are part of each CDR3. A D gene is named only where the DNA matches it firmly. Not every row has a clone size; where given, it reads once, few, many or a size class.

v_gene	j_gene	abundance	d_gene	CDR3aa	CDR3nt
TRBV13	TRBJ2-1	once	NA	CASSPLLAGMSYNEQFF	TGTGCCAGCAGCCCCCTCCTGGCGGGGATGTCCTACAATGAGCAGTTCTTC
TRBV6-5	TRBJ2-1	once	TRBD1	CASSRDRASNEQFF	TGTGCCAGCAGCCGGGACAGGGCTTCCAATGAGCAGTTCTTC
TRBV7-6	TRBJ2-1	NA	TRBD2	CASSLELAGGSYNEQFF	TGTGCCAGCAGCTTAGAACTAGCGGGGGGCTCCTACAATGAGCAGTTCTTC
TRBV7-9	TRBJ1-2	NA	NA	CASSSGGLGYTF	TGTGCCAGCAGCAGCGGCGGGTTGGGCTACACCTTC
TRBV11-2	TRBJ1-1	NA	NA	CASSFSEAEAFF	TGTGCCAGCAGCTTCTCGGAGGCAGAAGCTTTCTTT
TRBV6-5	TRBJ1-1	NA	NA	CASSSRGDGTEAFF	TGTGCCAGCAGCTCGCGGGGGGATGGCACTGAAGCTTTCTTT
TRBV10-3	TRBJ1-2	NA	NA	CAISEYGETNYGYTF	TGTGCCATCAGTGAGTACGGGGAAACTAACTATGGCTACACCTTC
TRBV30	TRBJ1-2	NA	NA	CAWSVGLAGYTF	TGTGCCTGGAGTGTAGGGCTAGCGGGCTACACCTTC
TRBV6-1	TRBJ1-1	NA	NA	CASSDNSFNTEAFF	TGTGCCAGCAGTGACAACAGTTTTAACACTGAAGCTTTCTTT
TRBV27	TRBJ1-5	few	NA	CASSPRGLRGNQPQHF	TGTGCCAGCAGCCCTCGAGGGCTGAGGGGCAATCAGCCCCAGCATTTT
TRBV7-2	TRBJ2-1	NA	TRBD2	CASSLGLAGGEQFF	TGTGCCAGCAGCTTAGGACTAGCGGGGGGGGAGCAGTTCTTC
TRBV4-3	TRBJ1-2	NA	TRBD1	CASSQGNRGRGYTF	TGCGCCAGCAGCCAGGGTAACAGGGGACGTGGCTACACCTTC
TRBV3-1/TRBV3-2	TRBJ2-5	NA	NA	CASSPKLITLRGSRSEETQYF	TGTGCCAGCAGCCCTAAACTGATTACCCTTCGGGGGAGTAGATCGGAAGAGACCCAGTACTTC
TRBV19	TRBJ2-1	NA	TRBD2	CASTSVAGGYNEQFF	TGTGCCAGTACTTCTGTAGCGGGGGGCTACAATGAGCAGTTCTTC
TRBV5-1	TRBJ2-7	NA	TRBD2	CASSLWTSGELSSYEQYF	TGCGCCAGCAGCTTGTGGACTAGCGGGGAATTAAGCTCCTACGAGCAGTACTTC
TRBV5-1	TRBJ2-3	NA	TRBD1	CASSLVRGRSTDTQYF	TGCGCCAGCAGCTTAGTGAGGGGGCGAAGCACAGATACGCAGTATTTT